The clone carrying this T cell receptor (beta chain) was seen a few times. This sample stems from a study of blood T cell repertoires in COVID-19. Data came from immunoSEQ multiplex PCR; TCRdb stores just in-frame clones and leaves some out. The profile shows 200,000 to 250,000 clones, roughly 86% of them singletons. Germline CDR1 reads SNHLY; CDR2 reads FYNNEI. CDR3 length equals 15 residues. Losses at the gene ends were 2 bases for V and 3 bases for J; bases not matched to a gene: 5. This clonotype was obtained from a woman aged 60-75 years who had recovered from COVID-19. The sample was peripheral blood. V and J are TRBV2 and TRBJ2-7; 9 bases match TRBD1. The CDR3 bases are TGTGCCAGCAGTGAACAGACAGGGGGTGTCTACGAGCAGTACTTC. Its protein is CASSEQTGGVYEQYF.